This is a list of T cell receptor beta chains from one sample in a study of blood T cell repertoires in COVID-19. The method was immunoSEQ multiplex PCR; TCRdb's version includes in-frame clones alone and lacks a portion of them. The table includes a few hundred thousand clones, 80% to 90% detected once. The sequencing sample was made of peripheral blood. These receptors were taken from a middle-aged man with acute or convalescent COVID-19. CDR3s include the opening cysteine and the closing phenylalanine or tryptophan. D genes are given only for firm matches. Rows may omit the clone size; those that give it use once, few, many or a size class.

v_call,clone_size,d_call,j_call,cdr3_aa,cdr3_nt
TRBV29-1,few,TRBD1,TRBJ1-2,CSATGTLQGAGYTF,TGCAGCGCTACAGGGACCCTCCAGGGGGCGGGCTACACCTTC
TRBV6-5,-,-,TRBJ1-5,CASISGGNQPQHF,TGTGCCAGCATATCGGGAGGCAATCAGCCCCAGCATTTT
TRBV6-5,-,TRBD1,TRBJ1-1,CASSRSTGVNTEAFF,TGTGCCAGCAGTAGGTCGACAGGGGTGAACACTGAAGCTTTCTTT
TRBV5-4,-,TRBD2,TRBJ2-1,CASSPGLAGALQFF,TGTGCCAGCAGCCCGGGACTAGCGGGGGCGTTGCAGTTCTTC
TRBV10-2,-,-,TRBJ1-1,CASSVQGMNTEAFF,TGCGCCAGCAGTGTGCAGGGGATGAACACTGAAGCTTTCTTT
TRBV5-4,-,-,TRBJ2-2,CASSLVASEGAGELFF,TGTGCCAGCAGCTTGGTAGCCAGCGAGGGGGCCGGGGAGCTGTTTTTT
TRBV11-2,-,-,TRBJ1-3,CASSWGGLAPGNTIYF,TGTGCCAGCAGCTGGGGGGGCTTAGCCCCTGGAAACACCATATATTTT
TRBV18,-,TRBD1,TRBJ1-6,CASSPDRNNSPLHF,TGTGCCAGCTCACCGGACAGGAATAATTCACCCCTCCACTTT
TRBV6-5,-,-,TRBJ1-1,CASSYESNTEAFF,TGTGCCAGCAGTTACGAGTCGAACACTGAAGCTTTCTTT
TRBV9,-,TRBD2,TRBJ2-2,CASSVASGGGATTGELFF,TGTGCCAGCAGCGTAGCGTCGGGCGGGGGGGCGACCACCGGGGAGCTGTTTTTT
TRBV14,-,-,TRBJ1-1,CASSQVPGGNTEAFF,TGTGCCAGCAGCCAAGTTCCAGGTGGGAACACTGAAGCTTTCTTT
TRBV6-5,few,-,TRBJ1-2,CASSYSGRGAYGYTF,TGTGCCAGCAGTTACTCGGGGCGGGGAGCCTATGGCTACACCTTC
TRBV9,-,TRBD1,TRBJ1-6,CASSSRQGARNSPLHF,TGTGCCAGCAGCTCCCGACAGGGGGCACGGAATTCACCCCTCCACTTT
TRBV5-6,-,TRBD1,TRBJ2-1,CASYSGDRGYNEQFF,TGTGCCAGCTACAGTGGGGACAGGGGGTACAATGAGCAGTTCTTC
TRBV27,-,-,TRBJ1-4,CASSFKRSFATNEKLFF,TGTGCCAGCAGTTTTAAGCGAAGCTTTGCAACTAATGAAAAACTGTTTTTT
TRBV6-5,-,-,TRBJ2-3,CASREGSTDTQYF,TGTGCCAGCAGGGAGGGAAGCACAGATACGCAGTATTTT
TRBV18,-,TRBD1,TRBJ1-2,CASSPRQGDYGYTF,TGTGCCAGCTCACCTCGACAGGGAGACTATGGCTACACCTTC
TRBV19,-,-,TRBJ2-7,CASSIQGSTYEQYF,TGTGCCAGTAGTATTCAGGGTTCGACCTACGAGCAGTACTTC